This T cell receptor (beta chain) was recovered during a study of shared clonotypes between healthy human individuals. Study-level findings and limits: Among the subsets, naive ones generally showed larger estimated richness than memory ones. Clonotype sharing across a few donors was observed for around 5% of naive CD4 clonotypes. Lower generation probabilities were found for non-shared clonotypes than for those shared by all four donors.

Cells designated naive CD8 were CD45RO-negative and were positively selected for CCR7, with terminally differentiated effector memory CD45RA+ cells excluded. The healthy adult donors were HIV-negative and reported no recent acute infections or vaccinations. V lost 2 bases to trimming and J lost 1 base, with 14 bases between them. The CDR3 is 16 residues long. Germline lookup yields CDR1 SGHAT and CDR2 FQNNGV. Sequencing used immunoSEQ multiplex PCR; TCRdb keeps in-frame clones, though not all of them. The top ten hold around 1.7% of the sample, which has around 1.9 million clones, approximately 94% seen once. In the case of this clone: The target antigen is unknown.

The V gene is TRBV11-2, the J gene TRBJ2-5, with D hard to call. The sequence was collected from a man aged 18 to 30 in good health. Some clones in this sample may be carry-over from other donors' samples. Sequenced material: naive CD8+ T cells from PBMCs. Here the CDR3 reads CASSLLPTRIQETQYF. The CDR3 nucleotides read TGTGCCAGCAGCTTACTACCGACGCGGATCCAAGAGACCCAGTACTTC.